A single sample gave rise to the 30 T cell receptor beta chains below, sequenced in a study of OX40 agonist ivuxolimab in advanced cancers. Using immunoSEQ multiplex PCR, the repertoire was profiled, and TCRdb retains in-frame clones only, with some absent. The data hold 30,000 to 40,000 clones, with around 84% observed a single time. The sample in question was CD4+ or CD8+ T cells sorted from blood, obtained in a trial of the OX40 agonist ivuxolimab. The source is an adult with an advanced solid tumor such as melanoma, head and neck, liver or kidney cancer.

The V and J genes are TRBV19 and TRBJ1-2, with D unclear. In germline, CDR1 is LNHDA, CDR2 SQIVND (reference sequence). V was clipped by 2 bases and J by 2 bases, with 12 bases between them. CDR3 length: 15 residues. Here the CDR3 DNA reads TGTGCCAGTAGTATACAAAGGGTGGGCAACTATGGCTACACCTTC. Protein product: CASSIQRVGNYGYTF.

The sample holds one count of this clone. This sample includes further DNA sequences coding for the same CDR3. V usage is TRBV5-6 and J usage is TRBJ2-7; 9 bases agree with TRBD1. Unmatched junction bases numbered 4, after V lost 2 bases and J lost 4 bases. CDR1 and CDR2 (germline): SGHDT, YYEEEE. The CDR3 consists of 14 residues. CDR3 in amino acids: CASSFTGGPYEQYF. CDR3 DNA: TGTGCCAGCAGCTTTACAGGGGGCCCATACGAGCAGTACTTC.

The chain uses TRBV9 and TRBJ2-3, with D maybe TRBD2 (6 bases). The CDR3 consists of 13 residues. Germline V CDR1 and CDR2: SGDLS, YYNGEE. V shed 7 bases and J shed 2 bases, with 11 bases lying between them. The CDR3 sequence: CASQTSLTDTQYF. In nucleotides, the CDR3 is TGTGCCAGCCAAACTAGCCTCACAGATACGCAGTATTTT.

This chain uses TRBV10-3 with TRBJ2-7, with 7 bases identical to TRBD1. Germline assignment: CDR1 ENHRY and CDR2 SYGVKD. The junction had 3 bases not matched to a gene; V was cut back by 4 bases and J by 0 bases. This CDR3 region has 14 residues. CDR3 DNA: TGTGCCATCAGTGGGACAGGTAGCTCCTACGAGCAGTACTTC. Encoded protein: CAISGTGSSYEQYF.

The V gene is TRBV6-1, the J gene TRBJ1-5, with 7 bases fitting TRBD1. In germline, CDR1 is MNHNS, CDR2 SASEGT. V lost 6 bases, J lost 4 bases, and 3 bases stayed unmatched. The length of the CDR3 is 13 residues. CDR3: CASRTGTNQPQHF. The CDR3, as DNA: TGTGCCAGCAGGACAGGGACAAATCAGCCCCAGCATTTT.

The CDR3 sequence: CASKGQGVTGELFF. The CDR3 nucleotides are TGTGCCAGTAAGGGACAGGGCGTCACCGGGGAGCTGTTTTTT. The chain couples TRBV19 to TRBJ2-2, with 9 bases matching TRBD1. CDR1 is LNHDA, CDR2 SQIVND, per germline (reference sequence). The CDR3 spans 14 residues. With 7 bases clipped from V and 4 bases from J, the junction kept 4 bases outside the gene matches.

The CDR3 DNA follows: TGTGCCAGCAGCTTCGGACAGGGGGCATGGGAGCTGTTTTTT. Its translation: CASSFGQGAWELFF. The V call is TRBV5-8, the J call TRBJ2-2, with 11 bases lining up with TRBD1. Germline CDR1 and CDR2: SGHTS and YDEGEE. The junction had 3 bases not matched to a gene; V was cut back by 2 bases and J by 9 bases. This CDR3 comprises 14 residues.

The CDR3 coding sequence is TGTGCCAGTAGTACAGGGGCCCCCGGAATTGAGCAGTTCTTC. It is translated as CASSTGAPGIEQFF. The V and J genes are TRBV19 and TRBJ2-1, with D perhaps matching TRBD1 (6 bases). The V gene's germline CDR1 is LNHDA and CDR2 SQIVND (reference sequence). The V end lost 4 bases, the J end lost 9 bases, and 16 bases lay between the germline ends. The CDR3 runs 14 residues.

V gene TRBV6-5 combines with J gene TRBJ2-7; D is tentatively TRBD1 or TRBD2 (5 bases each). The CDR3 length is 11 residues. In germline, CDR1 is MNHEY, CDR2 SVGAGI. Trimming cost V 11 bases and J 7 bases, with 15 bases left between them. In DNA form, the CDR3 reads TGTGCCGCTAGAGGGGTCGGGGAGCAGTACTTC. Residues: CAARGVGEQYF.

The table lists this clone with a count of one. V is TRBV6-5 and J is TRBJ2-7, with 10 bases aligning to TRBD1. The CDR3 is 14 residues long. V shed 5 bases and J 6 bases; nucleotides not matched to a gene: 7. Germline CDR1 is MNHEY and CDR2 is SVGAGI. The CDR3 loop is CASSDRDRGGEQYF. CDR3 in DNA: TGTGCCAGCAGTGACCGGGACAGGGGAGGCGAGCAGTACTTC.

The chain employs TRBV7-8 and TRBJ2-2, with D uncertain. V was trimmed by 0 bases and J by 4 bases, leaving 6 bases between them. Germline V gene sequence: CDR1 SGHVS, CDR2 FQNEAQ. The length of the CDR3 is 14 residues. The DNA for the CDR3 is TGTGCCAGCAGCTTAGCGGCAATCACCGGGGAGCTGTTTTTT. Encoded protein: CASSLAAITGELFF.

CDR3 sequence: CASSLAVEETQYF. The CDR3 DNA follows: TGCGCCAGCAGCTTGGCGGTCGAAGAGACCCAGTACTTC. The chain has TRBV5-1 and TRBJ2-5; no firm D call. The CDR3 covers 13 residues. Per germline, CDR1 SGHRS and CDR2 YFSETQ. The V gene lost 0 bases and the J gene lost 3 bases, with 6 bases spanning the gap. Filled out from reference TRBV5-1 and TRBJ2-5, the complete variable domain reads KAGVTQTPRYLIKTRGQQVTLSCSPISGHRSVSWYQQTPGQGLQFLFEYFSETQRNKGNFPGRFSGRQFSNSRSEMNVSTLELGDSALYLCASSLAVEETQYFGPGTRLLVL.

The CDR3 coding sequence is TGTGCCAGCAGGTATCTAGCGGGAGCAGAAAATGAGCAGTTCTTC. It specifies CASRYLAGAENEQFF. This chain connects TRBV6-5 to TRBJ2-1, with 10 bases aligning to TRBD2. J was trimmed by 7 bases and V by 6 bases; bases with no gene match: 9. The CDR3 consists of 15 residues. Germline V CDR1 and CDR2: MNHEY, SVGAGI.

This chain links TRBV19 with TRBJ1-2; D might be TRBD1 (6 bases). Trimming shortened V by 7 bases and J by 2 bases, and 8 bases separated the two germline ends. Germline CDR1 is LNHDA and CDR2 is SQIVND (reference sequence). The CDR3 loop spans 12 amino acids. The CDR3 bases are TGTGCCAGTACAGGGGACAACTATGGCTACACCTTC. It translates to CASTGDNYGYTF.

Comments on this clone: Germline and junction disagree at one end, which may indicate a read error. This rearrangement joins TRBV19 to TRBJ2-7; 7 nucleotides align to TRBD1. This CDR3 contains 13 residues. Germline V gene sequence: CDR1 LNHDA, CDR2 SQIVND (reference sequence). The CDR3 spells CASSIAGGFEQYF. The CDR3 DNA is TGTGCCAGTAGCATAGCAGGGGGTTTCGAGCAGTACTTC.

The CDR3 DNA is TGTGCCAGTAGTATAGATAGAACTAATGAAAAACTGTTTTTT. This codes for CASSIDRTNEKLFF. V gene TRBV19 combines with J gene TRBJ1-4; D call uncertain. The CDR3 length is 14 residues. Trimming cost V 0 bases and J 1 base, with 3 bases left between them. Germline values: CDR1 LNHDA, CDR2 SQIVND (reference sequence).

DNA of the CDR3: TGTGCCAGCTCACCAGACGGGTGGGACACCGGGGAGCTGTTTTTT. Translated: CASSPDGWDTGELFF. The gene calls are TRBV18 and TRBJ2-2; D is undetermined. The CDR3 runs 15 residues. Germline V gene lookup returns CDR1 KGHSH and CDR2 LQKENI. Trimming shortened V by 2 bases and J by 3 bases, and 10 bases separated the two germline ends.

The J gene is TRBJ2-3, the V gene TRBV6-6; 12 nucleotides align to TRBD2. CDR1 MNHNY and CDR2 SVGAGI come from the germline V gene (reference sequence). The CDR3 totals 15 residues. J lost 4 bases, V lost 6 bases, and 5 bases had no gene match. The CDR3 coding sequence is TGTGCCAGCAGGTGGACTAGCGGGAACGCAGATACGCAGTATTTT. Translated: CASRWTSGNADTQYF.

This clone occurred once. V is TRBV18 and J is TRBJ2-1; D tentatively reads TRBD1 or TRBD2 (5 bases each). The CDR3 runs 15 residues. In germline, CDR1 is KGHSH, CDR2 LQKENI. V was trimmed by 4 bases and J by 5 bases, leaving 15 bases between them. Here the CDR3 reads CASSLVGRVNNEQFF. CDR3 sequence (DNA): TGTGCCAGCTCACTAGTGGGGCGGGTCAACAATGAGCAGTTCTTC.

The chain carries TRBV7-9 and TRBJ1-2; D unclear. The germline V gene encodes CDR1 SEHNR and CDR2 FQNEAQ (reference sequence). The CDR3 extends over 14 amino acids. V was pared by 1 base and J by 4 bases, with 10 bases between. The CDR3 loop is CASSLEQSPYGYTF. CDR3 bases: TGTGCCAGCAGCTTAGAACAGAGTCCCTATGGCTACACCTTC.

The chain carries TRBV7-6 and TRBJ2-3, with D perhaps TRBD1 (6 bases). This CDR3 comprises 15 residues. V was clipped by 5 bases and J by 2 bases, with 14 bases between them. Germline values: CDR1 SGHVS, CDR2 FNYEAQ. The CDR3 region is CASSGNRAYTDTQYF. The DNA for the CDR3 is TGTGCCAGCAGCGGTAACAGGGCCTACACAGATACGCAGTATTTT.

The chain combines TRBV6-5 with TRBJ1-6; D gene ambiguous. CDR1 and CDR2 from the germline V gene are MNHEY and SVGAGI. V shed 0 bases and J shed 10 bases, with 13 bases lying between them. The CDR3 runs to 15 residues. The CDR3 DNA sequence: TGTGCCAGCAGTTACTCGGAGGGTATACGCTCACCCCTCCACTTT. This gives the protein CASSYSEGIRSPLHF.

The CDR3 loop reads CASSRPGPYEQYF. Here the CDR3 DNA reads TGTGCCAGTAGTAGACCGGGCCCCTACGAGCAGTACTTC. The V and J genes are TRBV19 and TRBJ2-7; D unclear. V shed 4 bases and J shed 2 bases, with 9 bases lying between them. CDR3 length equals 13 residues. Germline V lookup: CDR1 LNHDA, CDR2 SQIVND (reference sequence). Together with reference TRBV19 and TRBJ2-7, the CDR3 gives the full variable domain: DGGITQSPKYLFRKEGQNVTLSCEQNLNHDAMYWYRQDPGQGLRLIYYSQIVNDFQKGDIAEGYSVSREKKESFPLTVTSAQKNPTAFYLCASSRPGPYEQYFGPGTRLTVT.

The chain is built from TRBV10-1 and TRBJ2-2; TRBD2 agrees at 8 bases. CDR1 is WNHNN, CDR2 SYGVQD, per germline (reference sequence). With 8 bases clipped from V and 4 bases from J, the junction kept 6 bases outside the gene matches. This CDR3 has 14 amino acids. The CDR3 spells CASSDGRGTGELFF. The CDR3 coding sequence is TGCGCCAGCTCCGACGGGAGGGGCACCGGGGAGCTGTTTTTT.

This rearrangement joins TRBV4-2 to TRBJ1-2, with D maybe TRBD1 (6 bases). Germline assignment: CDR1 LGHNA and CDR2 YNFKEQ. V lost 1 base, J lost 7 bases, and 13 bases lay in between. This CDR3 is 14 amino acids long. CDR3 region: CASSQATGQSGYTF. In DNA, the CDR3 is TGTGCCAGCAGCCAAGCTACCGGACAGTCTGGCTACACCTTC.

The V gene is TRBV10-2, the J gene TRBJ2-1; 7 bases line up with TRBD1. Germline loops: CDR1 WSHSY, CDR2 SAAADI. With 10 bases clipped from V and 6 bases from J, the junction kept 18 bases outside the gene matches. The CDR3 has 16 residues. CDR3 sequence (DNA): TGCGCCACCCAATCCCGACAGGGCTTCGTGGTCAATGAGCAGTTCTTC. It translates to CATQSRQGFVVNEQFF.

The V call is TRBV10-3, the J call TRBJ2-6; D gene unclear. V lost 2 bases and J 2 bases, leaving 7 bases between the germline ends. The CDR3 is 15 amino acids. Germline V gene data show CDR1 as ENHRY and CDR2 as SYGVKD. CDR3 in DNA: TGTGCCATCAGTGAGACCCAAGCTGGGGCCAACGTCCTGACTTTC. Its translation is CAISETQAGANVLTF.

The chain carries TRBV7-2 and TRBJ1-1; weak D call: TRBD1 (6 bases). The CDR3 runs to 13 residues. CDR1 is SGHTA and CDR2 is FQGNSA in the germline V gene. V gave up 3 bases and J gave up 9 bases, with 14 bases separating them. CDR3 amino acids: CASSLGGRGKAFF. CDR3 nucleotide sequence: TGTGCCAGCAGCTTGGGGGGTAGGGGGAAAGCTTTCTTT.

The rearrangement links TRBV9 to TRBJ2-7; D is possibly TRBD2 (6 bases). V dropped 0 bases and J dropped 5 bases, with 24 bases sitting between them. Germline values: CDR1 SGDLS, CDR2 YYNGEE. This CDR3 contains 18 residues. The DNA for the CDR3 is TGTGCCAGCAGCGTAGGAACGACTTGGGGGGACGTTAGTGACGAGCAGTACTTC. It encodes CASSVGTTWGDVSDEQYF.

V is TRBV14 and J is TRBJ2-7; 14 bases agree with TRBD2. Germline CDR1 is SGHDN and CDR2 is FVKESK. There are 15 residues in the CDR3. Unmatched junction bases numbered 1, after V lost 3 bases and J lost 3 bases. The CDR3 region has the DNA TGTGCCAGCAGCCAGGGACTAGCGGGAGTCTACGAGCAGTACTTC. It translates to CASSQGLAGVYEQYF.